The source of this T cell receptor (beta chain) is a study of vaccination effects on CD4 cells after COVID-19. ViraFEST expansion of antigen-specific CD4+ T cells with viral peptide pools preceded sequencing. Subsequent to a culture period of more than 9 days, CD4+ T cells were isolated. Either the mRNA-1273 or the BNT162b2 vaccine was given to participants as two doses. This CDR3 comprises 14 residues. V dropped 0 bases and J dropped 3 bases, with 9 bases sitting between them. Germline lookup yields CDR1 SGDLS and CDR2 YYNGEE. Repertoires were generated with immunoSEQ multiplex PCR, while TCRdb's copy carries only in-frame clones and drops some. This table has roughly 70,000 clones, roughly three quarters appearing once. Of note for this clone: Its antigen is not identified.

Sequences were derived from CD4+ T cells from PBMCs cultured with HCoV-OC43 spike peptides, sampled after COVID-19 vaccination. Regarding subset: HCoV-OC43 spike overlapping peptide pool stimulation. This chain connects TRBV9 to TRBJ1-1; D is unresolved. This TCR came from a human donor who received a COVID-19 vaccine. The CDR3 loop reads CASSVEIGHTEAFF. The CDR3 coding sequence is TGTGCCAGCAGCGTAGAAATAGGGCACACTGAAGCTTTCTTT.